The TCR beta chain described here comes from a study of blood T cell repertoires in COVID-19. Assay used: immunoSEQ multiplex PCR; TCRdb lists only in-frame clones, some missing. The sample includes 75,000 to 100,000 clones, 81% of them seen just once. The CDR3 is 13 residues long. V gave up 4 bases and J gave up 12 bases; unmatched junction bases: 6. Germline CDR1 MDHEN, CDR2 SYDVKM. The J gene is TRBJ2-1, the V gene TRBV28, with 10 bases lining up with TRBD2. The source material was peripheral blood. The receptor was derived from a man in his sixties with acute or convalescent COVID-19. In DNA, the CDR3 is TGTGCCAGCAGTTCGGGACTAGCGCCGAGGCAGTTCTTC. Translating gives CASSSGLAPRQFF.